Presented here are 4 T cell receptor beta chains from one specimen sequenced in a study of cytomegalovirus exposure and HLA in healthy donors. Vbeta (60) and Jbeta (13) primers were used in the PCR. Sequenced by immunoSEQ multiplex PCR; TCRdb stores in-frame clones only, minus some. This table has about 91,000 clones, about 90% appearing once. Sequencing used PBMCs. The receptors stem from a man between 18 and 29 years old in good health and CMV-seronegative.

This clone occurred once. V usage is TRBV2 and J usage is TRBJ1-4; D ambiguous. Per germline, CDR1 SNHLY and CDR2 FYNNEI. CDR3 size: 15 residues. Trimming removed 1 base at V and 11 bases at J, with 17 bases between. As DNA, the CDR3 is TGTGCCAGCAGTGAAGAAGGACGGTCCGGGGTGAAACTGTTTTTT. Residues: CASSEEGRSGVKLFF.

This chain uses TRBV28 with TRBJ2-4, with TRBD2 matching 8 bases. The CDR3 spans 13 residues. The germline gives CDR1 MDHEN, CDR2 SYDVKM. V lost 8 bases to trimming and J lost 5 bases; unmatched junction nucleotides: 5. CDR3 protein: CASLGLVENIQYF. The DNA for the CDR3 is TGTGCCAGCCTGGGACTAGTTGAAAACATTCAGTACTTC.

The chain links TRBV5-6 to TRBJ2-1; 10 bases fit TRBD2. The germline gives CDR1 SGHDT, CDR2 YYEEEE. Germline trimming cut 1 base from V and 4 bases from J; bases unmatched to any gene: 8. The CDR3 spans 17 residues. The CDR3: CASSLLASGSLYNEQFF. The CDR3 DNA reads as TGTGCCAGCAGCTTGTTGGCTAGCGGGAGTCTATACAATGAGCAGTTCTTC.

This chain connects TRBV21-1 to TRBJ1-6; the table gives TRBD1 as D, unverified against the DNA. TRBV21-1 has pseudogene status. This CDR3 has 15 amino acids. The CDR3 region has the DNA TGTGCCAGCAACGGGACAAGGGGGATGGCGTCACCCCTCCACTTT. Protein sequence: CASNGTRGMASPLHF.